These 25 T cell receptor beta chains were all obtained from the same sample, sequenced in a study of blood T cells in healthy people across ages. A sample-barcoded 5' primer and a J-beta primer mix were used in a second PCR of roughly 6 to 11 cycles. TCRdb itself ran the 5' RACE reads through MiXCR, one entry per CDR3 protein. The table has 1.5 million to 1.9 million distinct CDR3 sequences, approximately 43% seen once. Sequences were obtained from blood. The source is a woman aged 18-35 years in good health.

This clonotype was detected only a few times. The rearrangement links TRBV6-6 to TRBJ1-2; D remains ambiguous. The CDR3 sequence is 14 residues long. V dropped 2 bases and J dropped 12 bases, with 19 bases sitting between them. Germline V CDR1 and CDR2: MNHNY, SVGAGI (reference sequence). The chain's CDR3 is CASSYGQMGGSNTF. The CDR3 DNA sequence: TGTGCCAGCAGTTACGGGCAGATGGGAGGCTCTAACACCTTC.

The chain combines TRBV9 with TRBJ2-1; no reliable D call. Trimming pared 0 bases from V and 7 bases from J, leaving 5 bases between. CDR1 and CDR2 (germline): SGDLS, YYNGEE. The CDR3 contains 12 residues. The CDR3 loop reads CASSVEANEQFF. CDR3 bases: TGTGCCAGCAGCGTAGAAGCAAATGAGCAGTTCTTC.

As for this clonotype: Relative to the germline gene, one junction end is altered; a read error may explain this. The CDR3 DNA sequence: TGCGCCAGCAGCCAGGACAGGGGAGTCGGATATGGCCACACCTTC. The encoded protein is CASSQDRGVGYGHTF. The chain carries TRBV4-3 and TRBJ1-2; TRBD1 aligns across 9 bases. The CDR3 sequence is 15 residues long. Germline values: CDR1 LGHNA, CDR2 YSLEER.

This clonotype was found a few times. V is TRBV4-1 and J is TRBJ2-7; 7 bases are shared with TRBD2. The CDR3 has 16 amino acids. The J segment lost 0 bases and the V segment lost 4 bases, leaving 9 bases of the junction unmatched. Germline CDR1 and CDR2: MGHRA and YSYEKL. For the CDR3, the DNA is TGCGCCAGCAGCCCTTACGGAAGCGGGGCCTCCTACGAGCAGTACTTC. Translating gives CASSPYGSGASYEQYF.

V gene TRBV4-3 combines with J gene TRBJ1-6; D is possibly TRBD1 (5 bases). The germline V gene encodes CDR1 LGHNA and CDR2 YSLEER. The CDR3 extends over 14 amino acids. Deletions cut 1 base from V and 8 bases from J, with 9 bases between. The DNA for the CDR3 is TGCGCCAGCAGCCAAGTTAGGGGATATTCACCCCTCCACTTT. Amino acids: CASSQVRGYSPLHF.

This clonotype was counted a few times. The chain recombines TRBV4-2 with TRBJ2-7; 10 bases are a match to TRBD1. The V segment lost 0 bases and the J segment 5 bases; nucleotides outside the gene matches: 7. The CDR3 covers 16 residues. Per the germline V gene, CDR1 is LGHNA and CDR2 is YNFKEQ. The CDR3 bases are TGTGCCAGCAGCCAAGACCCCGGGACAGGGGTCCACGAGCAGTACTTC. Its translation is CASSQDPGTGVHEQYF.

This sequence joins TRBV6-6 and TRBJ2-2; perhaps TRBD1 as D (5 bases). Germline V gives CDR1 MNHNY, CDR2 SVGAGI (reference sequence). This CDR3 spans 14 amino acids. V lost 7 bases to trimming and J lost 3 bases, with 12 bases between them. CDR3: CASTNTGDTGELFF. In DNA, the CDR3 is TGTGCCAGCACTAACACAGGAGACACCGGGGAGCTGTTTTTT.

This chain joins TRBV12-3 or TRBV12-4 and TRBJ2-4, with TRBD1 matching 10 bases. With 4 bases clipped from V and 1 base from J, the junction kept 4 bases outside the gene matches. This CDR3 comprises 16 residues. The CDR3 nucleotides are TGTGCCAGCAGTTCCGGGACAGGGGCGGCCAAAAACATTCAGTACTTC. The encoded protein is CASSSGTGAAKNIQYF.

This clonotype was counted only a few times. The V call is TRBV7-9, the J call TRBJ2-5; D is perhaps TRBD1 (6 bases). This CDR3 is built from 13 residues. Germline loops: CDR1 SEHNR, CDR2 FQNEAQ (reference sequence). The germline V and J ends were trimmed by 2 bases and 3 bases, with 7 bases remaining between them. CDR3 DNA: TGTGCCAGCAGCTTATGGACAGAAGAGACCCAGTACTTC. It is translated as CASSLWTEETQYF.

Comments on this clonotype: At one of its ends the junction is not consistent with the germline gene, which may arise from a read error. The chain couples TRBV6-1 to TRBJ1-1; D unclear. The CDR3 extends over 13 amino acids. CDR1 is MNHNS and CDR2 is SASEGT in the germline V gene. CDR3 sequence (DNA): TGTGTCAGCAAGACAAGCAAAAACACTGAAGCTTTCTTT. This encodes CVSKTSKNTEAFF.

This chain uses TRBV20-1 with TRBJ2-5; no definite D call. The DNA end is more similar to TRBJ2-7, so the J call may be wrong. Germline V gives CDR1 DFQATT, CDR2 SNEGSKA (reference sequence). CDR3 length equals 10 residues. The CDR3 sequence is CSAAGREQYF. CDR3 coding DNA: TGCAGTGCAGCCGGGCGCGAGCAGTACTTC.

The V gene is TRBV5-1, the J gene TRBJ2-1; TRBD2 matches 8 bases. Germline values: CDR1 SGHRS, CDR2 YFSETQ. This CDR3 comprises 14 residues. V was pared by 4 bases and J by 3 bases, with 3 bases of the junction left unmatched. This chain's CDR3 is CASSTGTSYNEQFF. CDR3 DNA: TGCGCCAGCAGCACCGGGACTAGCTACAATGAGCAGTTCTTC.

This clonotype was seen just once. V gene TRBV5-1 combines with J gene TRBJ2-5; D may be TRBD1 (6 bases). V was trimmed by 7 bases and J by 3 bases, leaving 10 bases between them. CDR3 length equals 12 residues. Germline lookup yields CDR1 SGHRS and CDR2 YFSETQ. This chain's CDR3 is CASRDIEETQYF. Here the CDR3 DNA reads TGCGCCAGCCGGGACATAGAAGAGACCCAGTACTTC.

The V and J genes are TRBV7-9 and TRBJ1-2, with 9 nucleotides matching TRBD1. With V trimmed by 5 bases and J by 7 bases, 8 bases remained unmatched. The CDR3 has 14 residues. Looked up from germline, CDR1 is SEHNR and CDR2 is FQNEAQ (reference sequence). The CDR3 is CASSPRDRESGYTF. The CDR3 bases are TGTGCCAGCAGCCCGAGGGACAGGGAGTCTGGCTACACCTTC.

The sample holds many counts of this clonotype. V gene TRBV2 combines with J gene TRBJ2-2, with TRBD2 matching 8 bases. CDR3 size: 14 residues. Germline lookup yields CDR1 SNHLY and CDR2 FYNNEI. V lost 6 bases and J lost 0; bases outside the gene matches: 0. This chain's CDR3 is CASRGLANTGELFF. The CDR3 coding sequence is TGTGCCAGCAGGGGACTAGCGAACACCGGGGAGCTGTTTTTT.

This clonotype appeared a few times. The chain couples TRBV20-1 to TRBJ2-7; 9 nucleotides match TRBD1. Germline V gene lookup returns CDR1 DFQATT and CDR2 SNEGSKA (reference sequence). This CDR3 comprises 15 residues. J was trimmed by 3 bases and V by 1 base; bases with no gene match: 7. CDR3 region: CSARVPPGQGYEQYF. CDR3 in DNA: TGCAGTGCTAGAGTACCCCCGGGACAGGGCTACGAGCAGTACTTC.

This chain connects TRBV7-9 to TRBJ1-2; D is undetermined. Deletions cut 8 bases from V and 4 bases from J, with 11 bases between. The CDR3 loop spans 12 amino acids. Germline V lookup: CDR1 SEHNR, CDR2 FQNEAQ (reference sequence). The CDR3 DNA reads TGTGCCAGCCCGGAGGGAGGCTATGGCTACACCTTC. This encodes CASPEGGYGYTF.

The J gene is TRBJ1-5, the V gene TRBV20-1; D is uncertain. V lost 4 bases, J lost 5 bases, and 15 bases lay in between. The CDR3 loop spans 14 amino acids. In germline, CDR1 is DFQATT, CDR2 SNEGSKA (reference sequence). The CDR3 region is CSAKSGRDDQPQHF. The CDR3 region has the DNA TGCAGTGCTAAAAGTGGGAGGGATGATCAGCCCCAGCATTTT.

The CDR3 protein is CASSRTLDGSTDTQYF. For the CDR3, the DNA is TGTGCCAGCAGCCGAACCTTGGACGGTAGCACAGATACGCAGTATTTT. This chain joins TRBV13 and TRBJ2-3; D call uncertain. V was shortened by 5 bases and J by 0 bases, with 15 bases between the two germline ends. The CDR3 extends over 16 amino acids. Per the germline V gene, CDR1 is PRHDT and CDR2 is FYEKMQ (reference sequence).

The chain links TRBV4-1 to TRBJ2-7; 7 nucleotides align to TRBD2. The germline V gene has CDR1 MGHRA and CDR2 YSYEKL. V gave up 0 bases and J gave up 7 bases; unmatched junction bases: 15. The CDR3 covers 17 residues. The DNA for the CDR3 is TGCGCCAGCAGCCAAGAAAGAGCGGGGATGGGTTACAATGAGCAGTACTTC. Its translation: CASSQERAGMGYNEQYF.

A note on this clonotype: At one end the junction does not follow the germline gene, possibly because of a read error. V gene TRBV6-2 or TRBV6-3 combines with J gene TRBJ2-1; D is perhaps TRBD1 (5 bases). This CDR3 region has 12 residues. CDR1 MNHEY and CDR2 SVGEGT come from the germline V gene. The DNA of the CDR3 is TGTGCCAGCGGGGCCCCCTACAATGGGCAGTTCTTC. Translating it yields CASGAPYNGQFF.

This clonotype was detected only a few times. The chain recombines TRBV27 with TRBJ1-1, with D hard to call. Trimming removed 7 bases at V and 4 bases at J, with 7 bases between. There are 11 residues in the CDR3. From germline, CDR1 is MNHEY and CDR2 SMNVEV (reference sequence). The CDR3 DNA follows: TGTGCCAGCACAAGTGGCACTGAAGCTTTCTTT. It codes for CASTSGTEAFF.

V gene TRBV12-3 or TRBV12-4 combines with J gene TRBJ2-7; D is unresolved. V lost 3 bases, J lost 8 bases, and 11 bases lay in between. This CDR3 is built from 12 residues. The CDR3, as DNA: TGTGCCAGCAGTTTGGACCCCAGCAAGCAGTACTTC. Its protein product is CASSLDPSKQYF.

This clonotype appeared a few times. The genes are TRBV11-2 and TRBJ1-6; TRBD1 aligns across 10 bases. J lost 7 bases, V lost 5 bases, and 11 bases had no gene match. Per germline, CDR1 SGHAT and CDR2 FQNNGV. The CDR3 runs 17 residues. CDR3: CASSPTTTGGRNSPLHF. CDR3 nucleotides: TGTGCCAGCAGCCCGACTACGACAGGGGGCAGAAATTCACCCCTCCACTTT.

The genes are TRBV20-1 and TRBJ2-1; TRBD1 agrees at 7 bases. V trimming: 7 bases; J trimming: 1 base; junction bases outside the gene matches: 4. The CDR3 covers 13 residues. The germline CDR1 and CDR2 sequences are DFQATT and SNEGSKA (reference sequence). The CDR3 coding sequence is TGCAGTGGTGGGACAGCTTCCTACAATGAGCAGTTCTTC. This translates into CSGGTASYNEQFF.